A selection of T cell receptor beta chains follows, all from one sample in a study of post-analysis software for immune sequencing data. A single record per CDR3 protein comes from TCRdb applying MiXCR to the PCR reads. The sample has a few hundred thousand distinct CDR3 sequences, over 35% seen once; the top ten hold about 12%. Material: blood. The origin of the receptors is a girl between 10 and 17 years old with multiple sclerosis. CDR3s include the opening cysteine and the closing phenylalanine or tryptophan. Each record gives: V gene, clone size, D gene, J gene, CDR3 protein, CDR3 DNA. A D gene is named only where the DNA matches it firmly. For some rows the clone size is stated as once, few or many, or as a class when expanded; others skip it.

v_gene: TRBV12-3/TRBV12-4
abundance: -
d_gene: -
j_gene: TRBJ2-5
CDR3aa: CASSLNFVETQYF
CDR3nt: TGTGCCAGCAGTTTGAATTTCGTGGAGACCCAGTACTTC

v_gene: TRBV27
abundance: few
d_gene: -
j_gene: TRBJ2-7
CDR3aa: CASPGQGSEQYF
CDR3nt: TGTGCCAGCCCCGGGCAGGGATCCGAGCAGTACTTC

v_gene: TRBV7-2
abundance: -
d_gene: -
j_gene: TRBJ2-7
CDR3aa: CASTKGGGSTYEQYF
CDR3nt: TGTGCCAGCACCAAGGGGGGCGGGTCCACCTACGAGCAGTACTTC

v_gene: TRBV9
abundance: -
d_gene: TRBD2
j_gene: TRBJ2-7
CDR3aa: CASSVGLADYEQYF
CDR3nt: TGTGCCAGCAGCGTAGGGCTAGCGGACTACGAGCAGTACTTC

v_gene: TRBV7-3
abundance: -
d_gene: TRBD1
j_gene: TRBJ2-4
CDR3aa: CASSLAPTGGQNIQYF
CDR3nt: TGTGCCAGCAGCTTAGCCCCGACAGGGGGCCAGAACATTCAGTACTTC

v_gene: TRBV11-2
abundance: few
d_gene: -
j_gene: TRBJ1-4
CDR3aa: CASSPVLPGRDEKLFF
CDR3nt: TGTGCCAGCAGCCCCGTTCTGCCTGGGCGGGATGAAAAACTGTTTTTT

v_gene: TRBV28
abundance: few
d_gene: -
j_gene: TRBJ1-1
CDR3aa: CASSTDLNTEAFF
CDR3nt: TGTGCCAGCAGCACAGATTTGAACACTGAAGCTTTCTTT

v_gene: TRBV20-1
abundance: -
d_gene: TRBD1
j_gene: TRBJ2-7
CDR3aa: CSAREDRWEQYF
CDR3nt: TGCAGTGCTAGAGAGGACAGGTGGGAGCAGTACTTC

v_gene: TRBV7-6
abundance: -
d_gene: TRBD2
j_gene: TRBJ2-7
CDR3aa: CASSLGTSGGPAPYEQYF
CDR3nt: TGTGCCAGCAGCTTAGGGACTAGCGGGGGGCCAGCCCCCTACGAGCAGTACTTC

v_gene: TRBV12-3/TRBV12-4
abundance: -
d_gene: -
j_gene: TRBJ2-3
CDR3aa: CASSLPLSTDTQYF
CDR3nt: TGTGCCAGCAGTTTACCCCTTTCCACAGATACGCAGTATTTT

v_gene: TRBV5-1
abundance: -
d_gene: -
j_gene: TRBJ2-5
CDR3aa: CASSLEGTLETQYF
CDR3nt: TGCGCCAGCAGCTTGGAAGGGACCCTAGAGACCCAGTACTTC

v_gene: TRBV10-3
abundance: few
d_gene: TRBD1
j_gene: TRBJ2-5
CDR3aa: CAISEPPGQVNNEQYF
CDR3nt: TGTGCCATCAGTGAGCCACCGGGACAGGTCAACAATGAGCAGTACTTC

v_gene: TRBV7-3
abundance: -
d_gene: -
j_gene: TRBJ2-7
CDR3aa: CASSPDRAVYNEQYF
CDR3nt: TGTGCCAGCAGCCCCGACCGGGCCGTATACAATGAGCAGTACTTC

v_gene: TRBV4-1
abundance: few
d_gene: TRBD1
j_gene: TRBJ2-7
CDR3aa: CASSQVRDRLYEQYF
CDR3nt: TGCGCCAGCAGCCAAGTCCGGGACAGACTTTACGAGCAGTACTTC

v_gene: TRBV5-6
abundance: -
d_gene: -
j_gene: TRBJ1-4
CDR3aa: CASSPLGTNEKLFF
CDR3nt: TGTGCCAGCAGCCCACTTGGGACTAATGAAAAACTGTTTTTT

v_gene: TRBV12-3/TRBV12-4
abundance: few
d_gene: -
j_gene: TRBJ2-1
CDR3aa: CASSPMSYNEQFF
CDR3nt: TGTGCCAGCAGCCCTATGTCCTACAATGAGCAGTTCTTC

v_gene: TRBV15
abundance: -
d_gene: TRBD2
j_gene: TRBJ2-1
CDR3aa: CATSALTSGRYNEQFF
CDR3nt: TGTGCCACCAGCGCCCTGACTAGCGGGAGGTACAATGAGCAGTTCTTC

v_gene: TRBV5-1
abundance: few
d_gene: -
j_gene: TRBJ2-7
CDR3aa: CASSLAGQGQGEQYF
CDR3nt: TGCGCCAGCAGCTTGGCCGGGCAGGGGCAGGGCGAGCAGTACTTC

v_gene: TRBV20-1
abundance: -
d_gene: -
j_gene: TRBJ1-6
CDR3aa: CSARDRGPQGSPLHF
CDR3nt: TGCAGTGCTAGAGATAGAGGTCCCCAAGGGTCACCCCTCCACTTT

v_gene: TRBV7-3
abundance: -
d_gene: TRBD1
j_gene: TRBJ2-5
CDR3aa: CASSPQGWQGAEETQYF
CDR3nt: TGTGCCAGCAGCCCCCAAGGTTGGCAGGGGGCTGAAGAGACCCAGTACTTC

v_gene: TRBV5-1
abundance: few
d_gene: -
j_gene: TRBJ2-1
CDR3aa: CASSLVRDYNEQFF
CDR3nt: TGCGCCAGCAGCTTGGTACGGGACTACAATGAGCAGTTCTTC

v_gene: TRBV28
abundance: -
d_gene: -
j_gene: TRBJ1-2
CDR3aa: CASSLRPITSYGYTF
CDR3nt: TGTGCCAGCAGTTTGAGGCCGATTACTTCCTATGGCTACACCTTC

v_gene: TRBV5-1
abundance: -
d_gene: TRBD1
j_gene: TRBJ1-2
CDR3aa: CASSPDRGLGGYTF
CDR3nt: TGCGCCAGCAGCCCGGACAGGGGGCTGGGTGGCTACACCTTC

v_gene: TRBV7-3
abundance: few
d_gene: -
j_gene: TRBJ2-7
CDR3aa: CASSLGKGGGGYEQYF
CDR3nt: TGTGCCAGCAGCTTGGGGAAGGGTGGGGGAGGATACGAGCAGTACTTC

v_gene: TRBV19
abundance: -
d_gene: TRBD2
j_gene: TRBJ2-5
CDR3aa: CASSGSGSRKETQYF
CDR3nt: TGTGCCAGTAGTGGAAGCGGGAGTCGAAAAGAGACCCAGTACTTC

v_gene: TRBV7-3
abundance: -
d_gene: TRBD1
j_gene: TRBJ1-1
CDR3aa: CASSLSQGTEAFF
CDR3nt: TGTGCCAGCAGCTTATCACAGGGGACTGAAGCTTTCTTT

v_gene: TRBV6-5
abundance: -
d_gene: -
j_gene: TRBJ1-2
CDR3aa: CASRLPGGPGGYTF
CDR3nt: TGTGCCAGCAGATTGCCCGGGGGGCCAGGAGGCTACACCTTC

v_gene: TRBV5-1
abundance: -
d_gene: -
j_gene: TRBJ2-7
CDR3aa: CASSLGPELYEQYF
CDR3nt: TGCGCCAGCAGCTTGGGACCAGAACTCTACGAGCAGTACTTC

v_gene: TRBV20-1
abundance: -
d_gene: -
j_gene: TRBJ2-5
CDR3aa: CSARDTEWEAETQYF
CDR3nt: TGCAGTGCTAGAGATACCGAGTGGGAGGCAGAGACCCAGTACTTC

v_gene: TRBV28
abundance: -
d_gene: -
j_gene: TRBJ1-1
CDR3aa: CASSLSGRVNTEAFF
CDR3nt: TGTGCCAGCAGTTTATCAGGGCGGGTAAACACTGAAGCTTTCTTT

v_gene: TRBV10-3
abundance: -
d_gene: -
j_gene: TRBJ2-5
CDR3aa: CAISEVLGETQYF
CDR3nt: TGTGCCATCAGTGAGGTCCTAGGCGAGACCCAGTACTTC

v_gene: TRBV6-2/TRBV6-3
abundance: few
d_gene: -
j_gene: TRBJ2-3
CDR3aa: CASSYPRHRRTDTQYF
CDR3nt: TGTGCCAGCAGTTACCCCCGACACCGACGCACAGATACGCAGTATTTT

v_gene: TRBV27
abundance: -
d_gene: -
j_gene: TRBJ2-4
CDR3aa: CASSELGATNIQYF
CDR3nt: TGTGCCAGCAGCGAACTGGGGGCAACCAACATTCAGTACTTC

v_gene: TRBV5-8
abundance: -
d_gene: -
j_gene: TRBJ2-3
CDR3aa: CASSLRPRDTQYF
CDR3nt: TGTGCCAGCAGTCTGAGACCCAGGGATACGCAGTATTTT

v_gene: TRBV28
abundance: -
d_gene: TRBD2
j_gene: TRBJ2-7
CDR3aa: CASSPTSDFYEQYF
CDR3nt: TGTGCCAGCAGTCCTACTAGCGACTTCTACGAGCAGTACTTC

v_gene: TRBV12-3/TRBV12-4
abundance: few
d_gene: -
j_gene: TRBJ2-7
CDR3aa: CASSPTPSGSYEQYF
CDR3nt: TGTGCCAGCAGCCCGACCCCCTCCGGCTCCTACGAGCAGTACTTC

v_gene: TRBV20-1
abundance: few
d_gene: TRBD1
j_gene: TRBJ1-5
CDR3aa: CSAQTGGRGNQPQHF
CDR3nt: TGCAGTGCCCAGACAGGGGGCAGGGGCAATCAGCCCCAGCATTTT

v_gene: TRBV20-1
abundance: -
d_gene: TRBD1
j_gene: TRBJ2-7
CDR3aa: CSARTGTGGVYEQYF
CDR3nt: TGCAGTGCTAGAACCGGGACAGGGGGGGTCTACGAGCAGTACTTC

v_gene: TRBV20-1
abundance: -
d_gene: TRBD2
j_gene: TRBJ2-1
CDR3aa: CSARVEREYNEQFF
CDR3nt: TGCAGTGCTAGAGTTGAGCGGGAGTACAATGAGCAGTTCTTC

v_gene: TRBV20-1
abundance: -
d_gene: TRBD2
j_gene: TRBJ2-3
CDR3aa: CSARSFMVAGDTQYF
CDR3nt: TGCAGTGCTAGATCCTTTATGGTAGCGGGAGATACGCAGTATTTT

v_gene: TRBV9
abundance: -
d_gene: -
j_gene: TRBJ2-3
CDR3aa: CASSVGTVNTDTQYF
CDR3nt: TGTGCCAGCAGCGTAGGCACAGTCAACACAGATACGCAGTATTTT

v_gene: TRBV28
abundance: once
d_gene: -
j_gene: TRBJ2-1
CDR3aa: CASSTRGTLYNEQFF
CDR3nt: TGTGCCAGCAGTACCCGAGGGACCCTTTACAATGAGCAGTTCTTC

v_gene: TRBV7-2
abundance: -
d_gene: -
j_gene: TRBJ2-1
CDR3aa: CASSLALVGNEQFF
CDR3nt: TGTGCCAGCAGCTTAGCGCTAGTAGGCAATGAGCAGTTCTTC

v_gene: TRBV5-1
abundance: few
d_gene: TRBD1
j_gene: TRBJ1-6
CDR3aa: CASSLWTGTDSPLHF
CDR3nt: TGCGCCAGCAGCTTATGGACAGGGACGGATTCACCCCTCCACTTT

v_gene: TRBV7-2
abundance: once
d_gene: -
j_gene: TRBJ2-5
CDR3aa: CASSSSVQETQYF
CDR3nt: TGTGCCAGCAGCTCTAGCGTCCAAGAGACCCAGTACTTC

v_gene: TRBV24-1
abundance: few
d_gene: -
j_gene: TRBJ2-3
CDR3aa: CATSGLDTDTQYF
CDR3nt: TGTGCCACCAGTGGTCTAGACACAGATACGCAGTATTTT

v_gene: TRBV5-1
abundance: few
d_gene: -
j_gene: TRBJ1-2
CDR3aa: CASSSGQNGYGYTF
CDR3nt: TGCGCCAGCAGCTCGGGGCAGAACGGCTATGGCTACACCTTC

v_gene: TRBV7-2
abundance: -
d_gene: -
j_gene: TRBJ2-3
CDR3aa: CASSSEDTQYF
CDR3nt: TGTGCCAGCAGCTCCGAAGATACGCAGTATTTT

v_gene: TRBV6-6
abundance: -
d_gene: -
j_gene: TRBJ2-1
CDR3aa: CASSYSGQGEGEQFF
CDR3nt: TGTGCCAGCAGTTACTCCGGGCAGGGTGAGGGTGAGCAGTTCTTC

v_gene: TRBV19
abundance: once
d_gene: -
j_gene: TRBJ1-5
CDR3aa: CASSPIVRQPQHF
CDR3nt: TGTGCCAGTAGTCCAATAGTAAGGCAGCCCCAGCATTTT